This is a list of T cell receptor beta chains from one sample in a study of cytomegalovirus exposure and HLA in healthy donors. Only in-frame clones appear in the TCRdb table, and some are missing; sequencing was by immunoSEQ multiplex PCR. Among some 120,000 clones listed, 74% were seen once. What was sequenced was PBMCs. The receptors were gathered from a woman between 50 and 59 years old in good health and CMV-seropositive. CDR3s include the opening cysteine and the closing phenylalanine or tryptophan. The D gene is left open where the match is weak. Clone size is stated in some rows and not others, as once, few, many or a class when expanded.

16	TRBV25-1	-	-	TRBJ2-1	CASSPRGRFTYNEQFF	TGTGCCAGCAGCCCCAGGGGGAGGTTTACCTACAATGAGCAGTTCTTC
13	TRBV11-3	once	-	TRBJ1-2	CASSLGTFYGYTF	TGTGCCAGCAGCTTAGGGACATTTTATGGCTACACCTTC
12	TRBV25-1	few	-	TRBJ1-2	CASSAGNYGYTF	TGTGCCAGCAGTGCAGGGAACTATGGCTACACCTTC
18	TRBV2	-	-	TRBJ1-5	CASSTLTGHKNSNQPQHF	TGTGCCAGCAGTACCTTGACAGGACATAAAAATAGCAATCAGCCCCAGCATTTT
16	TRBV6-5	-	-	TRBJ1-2	CASSYGLAGGWYGYTF	TGTGCCAGCAGTTACGGCTTGGCGGGGGGTTGGTATGGCTACACCTTC
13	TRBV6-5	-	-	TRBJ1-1	CASSWGENTEAFF	TGTGCCAGCAGTTGGGGCGAAAACACTGAAGCTTTCTTT
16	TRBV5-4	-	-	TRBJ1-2	CASSTRSGGAENGYTF	TGTGCCAGCAGCACACGATCGGGGGGCGCTGAGAATGGCTACACCTTC
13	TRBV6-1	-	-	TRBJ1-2	CASSASGESGYTF	TGTGCCAGCAGTGCGAGCGGGGAATCTGGCTACACCTTC
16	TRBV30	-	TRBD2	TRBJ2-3	CAWSVLVAGGRDTQYF	TGTGCCTGGAGTGTATTGGTAGCGGGGGGCAGGGATACGCAGTATTTT
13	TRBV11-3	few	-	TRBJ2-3	CASSPSQRDTQYF	TGTGCCAGCAGCCCCTCGCAGCGGGATACGCAGTATTTT
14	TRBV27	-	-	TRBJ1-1	CASRLQGGNTEAFF	TGTGCCAGCCGTCTTCAGGGAGGGAACACTGAAGCTTTCTTT
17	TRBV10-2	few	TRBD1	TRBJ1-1	CASRGTGIGVLYTEAFF	TGCGCCAGCAGAGGGACAGGGATCGGGGTGTTGTACACTGAAGCTTTCTTT
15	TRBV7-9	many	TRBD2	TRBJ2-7	CASSLALAGGHEQYF	TGTGCCAGCAGCTTAGCGCTAGCGGGGGGCCACGAGCAGTACTTC
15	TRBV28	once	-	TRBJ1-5	CASREARYSNQPQHF	TGTGCCAGCAGGGAGGCCCGTTATAGCAATCAGCCCCAGCATTTT
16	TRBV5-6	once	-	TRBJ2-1	CASSLPAVGPAYEQFF	TGTGCCAGCAGCTTGCCAGCGGTAGGGCCTGCCTATGAGCAGTTCTTC
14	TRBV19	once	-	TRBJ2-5	CASSMRKGQETQYF	TGTGCCAGTAGTATGAGAAAGGGGCAAGAGACCCAGTACTTC
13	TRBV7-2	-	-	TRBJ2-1	CASSALQGNEQFF	TGTGCCAGCAGTGCCCTACAGGGAAATGAGCAGTTCTTC
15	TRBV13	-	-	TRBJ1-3	CASSEYREGTATIYF	TGTGCCAGCAGCGAATACAGGGAGGGCACGGCCACCATATATTTT
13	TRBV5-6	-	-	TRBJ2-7	CASSLIAAYEQYF	TGTGCCAGCTCTCTCATAGCCGCCTACGAGCAGTACTTC
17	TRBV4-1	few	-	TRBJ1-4	CASSQDRSASRNEKLFF	TGCGCCAGCAGCCAAGACAGGTCCGCCTCCCGTAATGAAAAACTGTTTTTT
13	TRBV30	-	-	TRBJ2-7	CAWSVGQLYEQYF	TGTGCCTGGAGTGTTGGACAGCTCTACGAGCAGTACTTC
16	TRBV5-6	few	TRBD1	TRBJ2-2	CASSRTGISNTGELFF	TGTGCCAGCAGCCGGACAGGAATTTCTAACACCGGGGAGCTGTTTTTT
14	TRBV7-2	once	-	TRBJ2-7	CASSADSVSYEQYF	TGTGCCAGCAGCGCAGATTCAGTTTCCTACGAGCAGTACTTC
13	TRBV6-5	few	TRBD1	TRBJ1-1	CASSYDRDTEAFF	TGTGCCAGCAGTTACGACAGGGACACTGAAGCTTTCTTT
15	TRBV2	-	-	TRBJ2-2	CASSDKTGNTGELFF	TGTGCCAGCAGCGATAAGACAGGGAACACCGGGGAGCTGTTTTTT
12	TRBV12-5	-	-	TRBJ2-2	CASGTGLGELFF	TGTGCTAGTGGTACGGGACTCGGGGAGCTGTTTTTT
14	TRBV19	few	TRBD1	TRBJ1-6	CASSSGQYNSPLHF	TGTGCCAGTAGTTCGGGACAGTATAATTCACCCCTCCACTTT
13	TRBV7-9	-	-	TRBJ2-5	CASSFSGEETQYF	TGTGCCAGCAGCTTCTCCGGGGAAGAGACCCAGTACTTC
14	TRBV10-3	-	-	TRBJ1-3	CAISGAGLGNTIYF	TGTGCCATCAGTGGGGCAGGGCTTGGAAACACCATATATTTT
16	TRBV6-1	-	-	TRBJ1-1	CASSDLRPGGSTEAFF	TGTGCCAGCAGTGACCTCAGGCCGGGAGGCAGCACTGAAGCTTTCTTT
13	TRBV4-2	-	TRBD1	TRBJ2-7	CASSRTGIYEQYF	TGTGCCAGCAGTCGGACAGGAATCTACGAGCAGTACTTC
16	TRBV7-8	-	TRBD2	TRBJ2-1	CASSFGTSGGIDEQFF	TGTGCCAGCAGCTTCGGGACTAGCGGGGGCATAGATGAGCAGTTCTTC
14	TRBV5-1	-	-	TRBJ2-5	CASSLGGLGETQYF	TGCGCCAGCAGCTTGGGGGGCCTGGGTGAGACCCAGTACTTC
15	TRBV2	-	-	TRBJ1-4	CASSEAAGLNEKLFF	TGTGCCAGCAGTGAAGCGGCAGGGCTTAATGAAAAACTGTTTTTT
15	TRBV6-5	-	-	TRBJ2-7	CASSYPSSGNYEQYF	TGTGCCAGCAGTTATCCTTCAAGCGGCAACTACGAGCAGTACTTC
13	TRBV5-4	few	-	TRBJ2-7	CASSWDNSYEQYF	TGTGCCAGCAGCTGGGACAACTCCTACGAGCAGTACTTC
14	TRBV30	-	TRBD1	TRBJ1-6	CAWSVPGGGSPLHF	TGTGCCTGGAGTGTCCCAGGGGGCGGTTCACCCCTCCACTTT
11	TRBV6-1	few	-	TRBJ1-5	CASTNGQPQHF	TGTGCCAGCACTAACGGGCAGCCCCAGCATTTT
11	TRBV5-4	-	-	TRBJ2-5	CASSTKETQYF	TGTGCCAGCAGCACTAAAGAGACCCAGTACTTC
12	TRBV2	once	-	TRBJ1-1	CASHEYSSEAFF	TGTGCCAGCCACGAATATAGTAGTGAAGCTTTCTTT
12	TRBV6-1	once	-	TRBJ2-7	CARSEPRYEQYF	TGTGCCAGGTCCGAGCCTAGGTACGAGCAGTACTTC
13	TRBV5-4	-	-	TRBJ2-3	CASSLVGTDTQYF	TGTGCCAGCAGCTTGGTAGGCACAGATACGCAGTATTTT
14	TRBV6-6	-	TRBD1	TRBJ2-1	CASSRQGADNEQFF	TGTGCCAGCAGTCGTCAGGGGGCGGACAATGAGCAGTTCTTC
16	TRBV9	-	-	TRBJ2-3	CASSVVGGGLTDTQYF	TGTGCCAGCAGCGTAGTAGGGGGGGGGCTCACAGATACGCAGTATTTT
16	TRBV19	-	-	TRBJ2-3	CASRVSWGTYTDTQYF	TGTGCCAGTAGGGTTTCCTGGGGGACATACACAGATACGCAGTATTTT
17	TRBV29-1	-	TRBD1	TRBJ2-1	CSGTGTASEISYNEQFF	TGCAGCGGTACGGGGACAGCATCTGAAATCTCCTACAATGAGCAGTTCTTC
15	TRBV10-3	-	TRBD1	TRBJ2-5	CAIKPAQGTQETQYF	TGTGCCATCAAGCCTGCACAGGGGACCCAAGAGACCCAGTACTTC
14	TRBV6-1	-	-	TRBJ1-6	CASLGLLYNSPLHF	TGTGCCAGCTTGGGACTGCTCTATAATTCACCCCTCCACTTT
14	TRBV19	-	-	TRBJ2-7	CASSIDGPRDEQYF	TGTGCCAGTAGTATAGATGGGCCGAGGGACGAGCAGTACTTC
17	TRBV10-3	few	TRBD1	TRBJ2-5	CAISESPGQGNQETQYF	TGTGCCATCAGTGAGTCCCCGGGACAGGGAAACCAAGAGACCCAGTACTTC
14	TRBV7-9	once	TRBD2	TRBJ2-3	CASSSREGPGTQYF	TGTGCCAGCAGTAGCCGGGAGGGGCCGGGCACGCAGTATTTT
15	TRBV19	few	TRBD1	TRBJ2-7	CASGAAGQGTNEQYF	TGTGCCAGTGGGGCTGCCGGACAGGGAACTAACGAGCAGTACTTC
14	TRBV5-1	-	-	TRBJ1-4	CASSLGQGFEKLFF	TGCGCCAGCAGCTTGGGGCAGGGGTTTGAAAAACTGTTTTTT
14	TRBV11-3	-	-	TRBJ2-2	CASSITRGTGELFF	TGTGCCAGCAGCATCACGAGGGGGACCGGGGAGCTGTTTTTT